The 10 T cell receptor beta chains reported below all come from one sample, sequenced in a study of blood T cell repertoires in COVID-19. Sequencing used immunoSEQ multiplex PCR; TCRdb keeps in-frame clones, though not all of them. The repertoire holds roughly 170,000 clones, with approximately 80% as singletons. The sequenced sample consisted of PBMCs or T cells enriched from blood (not recorded which). Every receptor here comes from a man aged 50 to 60 who had recovered from COVID-19.

V usage is TRBV7-3 and J usage is TRBJ2-1; D unclear. Trimming took off 0 bases at V and 7 bases at J, with 7 bases between the two ends. The CDR3 has 13 amino acids. Germline V lookup: CDR1 SGHTA, CDR2 FQGTGA. The CDR3 DNA follows: TGTGCCAGCAGCTTAACGATGCAGAATGAGCAGTTCTTC. Translated, it gives CASSLTMQNEQFF.

This clone was observed a single time. This chain uses TRBV18 with TRBJ1-5; TRBD1 matches 9 bases. The CDR3 totals 16 residues. Germline values: CDR1 KGHSH, CDR2 LQKENI. V lost 2 bases and J lost 5; bases outside the gene matches: 7. The CDR3 here is CASSPETTGGYQPQHF. CDR3 nucleotide sequence: TGTGCCAGCTCACCAGAAACGACAGGGGGGTATCAGCCCCAGCATTTT. Full variable domain (outside the CDR3, taken from reference TRBV18 and TRBJ1-5): NAGVMQNPRHLVRRRGQEARLRCSPMKGHSHVYWYRQLPEEGLKFMVYLQKENIIDESGMPKERFSAEFPKEGPSILRIQQVVRGDSAAYFCASSPETTGGYQPQHFGDGTRLSIL.

The chain joins TRBV11-2 to TRBJ1-1; D is ambiguous. V was clipped by 0 bases and J by 2 bases, with 7 bases between them. CDR3 length equals 14 residues. Germline assignment: CDR1 SGHAT and CDR2 FQNNGV. The CDR3 loop reads CASSLDPSNTEAFF. In DNA form, the CDR3 reads TGTGCCAGCAGCTTAGATCCGTCTAACACTGAAGCTTTCTTT.

This clone was detected only a few times. This rearrangement joins TRBV27 to TRBJ2-7, with D perhaps matching TRBD1 (5 bases). Trimming took off 3 bases at V and 4 bases at J, with 25 bases between the two ends. Germline CDR1 is MNHEY and CDR2 is SMNVEV (reference sequence). This CDR3 has 18 amino acids. DNA of the CDR3: TGTGCCAGCAGTTTGAACAGTTTGATTGGGGCTTCGGGTTACGAGCAGTACTTC. This gives the protein CASSLNSLIGASGYEQYF.

The J gene is TRBJ2-1, the V gene TRBV7-9; 12 nucleotides agree with TRBD2. The CDR3 length is 16 residues. From germline, CDR1 is SEHNR and CDR2 FQNEAQ (reference sequence). Trimming at V came to 5 bases and at J to 4 bases, leaving 6 bases not matched to a gene. CDR3 protein: CASSLWTSGAYNEQFF. The CDR3 nucleotides read TGTGCCAGCAGCCTCTGGACTAGCGGGGCGTACAATGAGCAGTTCTTC.

The genes are TRBV7-2 and TRBJ1-3; the match to TRBD1 covers 8 bases. The V and J ends lost 7 bases and 4 bases, in that order; junction bases with no gene match: 3. The CDR3 is made up of 13 amino acids. Germline V lookup: CDR1 SGHTA, CDR2 FQGNSA. CDR3 nucleotides: TGTGCCAGCAAGACAGGGGAAGGAAACACCATATATTTT. Translating it yields CASKTGEGNTIYF.

The rearrangement uses TRBV5-1 and TRBJ2-7, with TRBD2 matching 7 bases. Germline V gene lookup returns CDR1 SGHRS and CDR2 YFSETQ. The trim removed 2 bases at V and 2 bases at J, leaving 4 bases unmatched. The CDR3 consists of 14 residues. CDR3 loop: CASSLIRGAYEQYF. CDR3 nucleotide sequence: TGCGCCAGCAGCTTAATTCGGGGGGCCTACGAGCAGTACTTC. Full variable domain (remainder filled in from reference TRBV5-1 and TRBJ2-7): KAGVTQTPRYLIKTRGQQVTLSCSPISGHRSVSWYQQTPGQGLQFLFEYFSETQRNKGNFPGRFSGRQFSNSRSEMNVSTLELGDSALYLCASSLIRGAYEQYFGPGTRLTVT.

V is TRBV7-2 and J is TRBJ2-3; the D gene is possibly TRBD2 (6 bases). The CDR3 length is 12 residues. V was cut by 8 bases and J by 4 bases, with 10 bases left in between. Looked up from germline, CDR1 is SGHTA and CDR2 is FQGNSA. The CDR3 loop is CASGRRADTQYF. Here the CDR3 DNA reads TGTGCCAGCGGCCGGAGGGCAGATACGCAGTATTTT.

V usage is TRBV6-4 and J usage is TRBJ1-1; weak D call: TRBD1 (6 bases). The CDR3 runs 14 residues. Germline assignment: CDR1 MRHNA and CDR2 SNTAGT. Trimming shortened V by 0 bases and J by 6 bases, and 11 bases separated the two germline ends. In DNA, the CDR3 is TGTGCCAGCAGTGACTCTAGGGACACCGCTGAAGCTTTCTTT. Its protein is CASSDSRDTAEAFF.

This clone occurred a few times. The V and J genes are TRBV4-2 and TRBJ1-1, with D uncertain. The CDR3 extends over 16 amino acids. V was pared by 3 bases and J by 0 bases, with 14 bases between. CDR1 and CDR2 (germline): LGHNA, YNFKEQ. The CDR3 region is CASSQGFYTLNTEAFF. The CDR3, as DNA: TGTGCCAGCAGCCAGGGCTTTTACACGTTGAACACTGAAGCTTTCTTT.